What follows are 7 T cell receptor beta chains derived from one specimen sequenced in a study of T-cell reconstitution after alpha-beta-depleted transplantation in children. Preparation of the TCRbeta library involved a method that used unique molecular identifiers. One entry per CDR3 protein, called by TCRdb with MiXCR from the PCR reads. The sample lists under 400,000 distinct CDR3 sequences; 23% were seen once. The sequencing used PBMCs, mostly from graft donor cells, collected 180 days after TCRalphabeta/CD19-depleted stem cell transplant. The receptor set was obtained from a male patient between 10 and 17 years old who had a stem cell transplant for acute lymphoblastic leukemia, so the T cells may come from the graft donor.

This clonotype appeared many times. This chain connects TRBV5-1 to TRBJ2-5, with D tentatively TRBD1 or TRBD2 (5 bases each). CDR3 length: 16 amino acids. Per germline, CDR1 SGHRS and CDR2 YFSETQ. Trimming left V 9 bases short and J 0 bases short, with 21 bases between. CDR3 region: CATPSPGTQYQETQYF. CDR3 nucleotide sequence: TGCGCCACCCCTAGCCCGGGGACCCAGTACCAAGAGACCCAGTACTTC.

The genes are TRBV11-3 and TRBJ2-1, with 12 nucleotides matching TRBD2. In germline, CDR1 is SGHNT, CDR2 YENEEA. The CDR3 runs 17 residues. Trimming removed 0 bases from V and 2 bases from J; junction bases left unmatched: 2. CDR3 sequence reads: CASSLDGTSGPYNEQFF. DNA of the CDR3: TGTGCCAGCAGCTTAGATGGGACTAGCGGGCCCTACAATGAGCAGTTCTTC.

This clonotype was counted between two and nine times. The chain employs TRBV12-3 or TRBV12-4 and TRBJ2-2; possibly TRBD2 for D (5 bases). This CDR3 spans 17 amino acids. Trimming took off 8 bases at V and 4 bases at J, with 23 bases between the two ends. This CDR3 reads CASSWAQWLAGTGELFF. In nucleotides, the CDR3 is TGTGCCAGCTCTTGGGCCCAGTGGCTAGCTGGCACCGGGGAGCTGTTTTTT.

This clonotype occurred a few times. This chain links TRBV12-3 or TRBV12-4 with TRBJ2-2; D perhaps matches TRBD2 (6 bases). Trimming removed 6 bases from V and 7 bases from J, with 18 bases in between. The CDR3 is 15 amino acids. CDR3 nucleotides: TGTGCCAGCAGCCGGGACTCCCCTGAGGTCGGGGAGCTGTTTTTT. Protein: CASSRDSPEVGELFF.

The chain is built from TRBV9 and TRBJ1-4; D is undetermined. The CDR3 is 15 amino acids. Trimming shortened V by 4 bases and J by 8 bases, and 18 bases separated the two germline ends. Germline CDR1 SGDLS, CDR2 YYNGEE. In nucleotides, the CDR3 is TGTGCCAGCAGCCCGCACTTCGGCTACAACGAAAAACTGTTTTTT. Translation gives CASSPHFGYNEKLFF.

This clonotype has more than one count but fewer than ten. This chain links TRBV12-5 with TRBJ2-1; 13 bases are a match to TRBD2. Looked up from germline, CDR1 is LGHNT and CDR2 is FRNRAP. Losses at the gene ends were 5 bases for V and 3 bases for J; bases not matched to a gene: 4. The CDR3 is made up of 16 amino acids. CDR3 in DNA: TGTGCTAGTGGTACCAGACTAGCGGGAGGCTACAATGAGCAGTTCTTC. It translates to CASGTRLAGGYNEQFF.

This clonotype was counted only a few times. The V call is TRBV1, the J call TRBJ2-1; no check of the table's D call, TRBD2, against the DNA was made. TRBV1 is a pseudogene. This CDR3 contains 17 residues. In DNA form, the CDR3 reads TGCACCAGCAGCCAAGATCGATCAGCGGGAGCCGACAATGAGCAGTTCTTC. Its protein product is CTSSQDRSAGADNEQFF.